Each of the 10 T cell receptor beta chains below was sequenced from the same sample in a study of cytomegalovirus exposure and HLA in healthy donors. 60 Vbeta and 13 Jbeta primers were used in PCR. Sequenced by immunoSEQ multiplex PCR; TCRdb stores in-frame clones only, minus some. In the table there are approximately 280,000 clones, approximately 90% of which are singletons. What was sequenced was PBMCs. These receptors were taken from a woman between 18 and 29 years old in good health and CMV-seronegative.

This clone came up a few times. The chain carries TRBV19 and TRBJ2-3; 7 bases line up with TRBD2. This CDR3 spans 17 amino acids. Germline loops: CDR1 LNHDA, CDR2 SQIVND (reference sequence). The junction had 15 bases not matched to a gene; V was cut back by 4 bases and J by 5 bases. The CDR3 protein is CASSRLMQGGIGDTQYF. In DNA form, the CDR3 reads TGTGCCAGTAGTAGGCTCATGCAGGGAGGGATTGGAGATACGCAGTATTTT.

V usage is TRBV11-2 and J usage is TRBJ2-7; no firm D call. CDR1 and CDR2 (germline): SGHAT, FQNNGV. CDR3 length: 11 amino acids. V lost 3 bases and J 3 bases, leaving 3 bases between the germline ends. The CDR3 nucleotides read TGTGCCAGCAGCTTGTACTACGAGCAGTACTTC. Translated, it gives CASSLYYEQYF.

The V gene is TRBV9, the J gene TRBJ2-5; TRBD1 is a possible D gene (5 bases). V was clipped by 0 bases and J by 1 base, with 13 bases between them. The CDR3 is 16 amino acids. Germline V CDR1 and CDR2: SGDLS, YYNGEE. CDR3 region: CASSVAPGQIQETQYF. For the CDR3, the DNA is TGTGCCAGCAGCGTAGCCCCAGGACAAATCCAAGAGACCCAGTACTTC. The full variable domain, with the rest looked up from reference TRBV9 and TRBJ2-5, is DSGVTQTPKHLITATGQRVTLRCSPRSGDLSVYWYQQSLDQGLQFLIQYYNGEERAKGNILERFSAQQFPDLHSELNLSSLELGDSALYFCASSVAPGQIQETQYFGPGTRLLVL.

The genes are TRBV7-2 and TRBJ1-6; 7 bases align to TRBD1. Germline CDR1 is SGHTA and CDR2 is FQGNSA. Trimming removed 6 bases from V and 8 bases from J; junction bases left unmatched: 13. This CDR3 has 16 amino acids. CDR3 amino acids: CASSLKRGRLDSPLHF. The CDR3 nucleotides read TGTGCCAGCAGTTTAAAAAGGGGGCGCCTTGATTCACCCCTCCACTTT.

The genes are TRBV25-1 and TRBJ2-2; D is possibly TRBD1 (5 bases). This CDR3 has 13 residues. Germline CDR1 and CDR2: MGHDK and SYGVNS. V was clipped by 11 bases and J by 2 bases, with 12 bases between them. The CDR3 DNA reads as TGTGCCTTCTATGACAGCAACACCGGGGAGCTGTTTTTT. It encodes CAFYDSNTGELFF.

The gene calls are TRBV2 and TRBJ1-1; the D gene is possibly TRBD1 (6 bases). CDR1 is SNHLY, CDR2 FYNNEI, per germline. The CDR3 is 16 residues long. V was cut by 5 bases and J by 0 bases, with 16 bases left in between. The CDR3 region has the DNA TGTGCCAGCAGTAACCTCCGGGGGGACATGAACACTGAAGCTTTCTTT. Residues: CASSNLRGDMNTEAFF.

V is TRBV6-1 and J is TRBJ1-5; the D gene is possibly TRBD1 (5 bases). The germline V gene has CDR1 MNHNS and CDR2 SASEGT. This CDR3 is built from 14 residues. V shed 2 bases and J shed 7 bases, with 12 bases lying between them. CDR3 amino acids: CASSEYQGGQPQHF. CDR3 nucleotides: TGTGCCAGCAGTGAATACCAGGGAGGGCAGCCCCAGCATTTT.

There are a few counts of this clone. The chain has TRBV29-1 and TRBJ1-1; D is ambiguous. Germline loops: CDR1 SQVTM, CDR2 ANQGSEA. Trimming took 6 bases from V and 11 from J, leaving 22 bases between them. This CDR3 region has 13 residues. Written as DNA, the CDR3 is TGCAGCGTCACTTCAGTGGCAGGCCTTTTTGCTTTCTTT. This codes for CSVTSVAGLFAFF.

The CDR3 reads CASSWGGTSGGNEQYF. CDR3 DNA sequence: TGCGCCAGCAGCTGGGGTGGGACTAGCGGGGGCAACGAGCAGTACTTC. This rearrangement joins TRBV5-1 to TRBJ2-5; the match to TRBD2 covers 14 bases. The DNA end favors TRBJ2-7, so the J call may be wrong. The germline V gene encodes CDR1 SGHRS and CDR2 YFSETQ. The length of the CDR3 is 16 residues.

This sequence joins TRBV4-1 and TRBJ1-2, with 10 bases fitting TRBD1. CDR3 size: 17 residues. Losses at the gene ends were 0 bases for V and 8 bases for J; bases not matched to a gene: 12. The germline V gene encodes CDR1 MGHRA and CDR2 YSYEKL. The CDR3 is CASSQDLWDRGKSGYTF. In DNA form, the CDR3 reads TGCGCCAGCAGCCAAGATCTCTGGGACAGGGGAAAAAGCGGCTACACCTTC.